This T cell receptor beta chain was captured in a study of response to subunit inactivated influenza vaccine. Study-level findings and limits: Authors suggested that a seasonal influenza vaccination recruits few new T cells each time.

The table lists this clonotype with many counts. The antigen remains undetermined. One entry per CDR3 protein results from TCRdb running MiXCR on the RT-PCR reads. The data contain fewer than 700,000 distinct CDR3 sequences, under 15% of them singletons. The V gene end was trimmed by 6 bases and the J gene end by 7 bases; junction bases not matched to a gene: 4. Germline CDR1 reads KGHSH; CDR2 reads LQKENI. This CDR3 region has 14 residues. The sequence derives from a man in his fifties or sixties who received an inactivated influenza vaccine. Sample: PBMCs from blood, taken 45 days after vaccination. The V gene is TRBV18, the J gene TRBJ2-1, with 12 bases fitting TRBD1. The DNA of the CDR3 is TGTGCCAGCTCCGGGACAGGGGGCGGAAATGAGCAGTTCTTC. This sequence encodes CASSGTGGGNEQFF.